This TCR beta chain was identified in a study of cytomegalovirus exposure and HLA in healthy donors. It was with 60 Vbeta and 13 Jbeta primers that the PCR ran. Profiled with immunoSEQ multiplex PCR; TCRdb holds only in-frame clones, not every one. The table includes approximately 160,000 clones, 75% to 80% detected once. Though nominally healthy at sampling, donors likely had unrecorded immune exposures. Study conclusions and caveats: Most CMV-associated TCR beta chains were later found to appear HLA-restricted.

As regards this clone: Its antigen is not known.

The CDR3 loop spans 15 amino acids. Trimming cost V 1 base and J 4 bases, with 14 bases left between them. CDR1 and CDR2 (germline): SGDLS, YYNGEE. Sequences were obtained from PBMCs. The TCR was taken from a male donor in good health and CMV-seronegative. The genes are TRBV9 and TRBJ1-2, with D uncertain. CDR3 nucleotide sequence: TGTGCCAGCAGCGTATCGGCGACGGGGATCTATGGCTACACCTTC. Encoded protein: CASSVSATGIYGYTF.